The following is a T cell receptor (beta chain) sequence with its context. Its antigen is unknown. One base away there is no much larger clone; base qualities are not given. In total, roughly 670 healthy bone marrow donors made up the cohort. All cohort members were sampled while nominally healthy, although unrecorded immune exposures were likely present. The donor tested CMV seronegative, placing the donor among the 350 or so seronegative members of the cohort. Every donor gave a peripheral blood sample, and the peripheral blood mononuclear cells from that sample were used for TCR beta sequencing. Genomic DNA extraction from the blood cell samples was performed with the Qiagen DNeasy Blood Extraction Kit. The sample belongs to a study of cytomegalovirus exposure and HLA in healthy donors (TCRdb year 2017). Context from the whole study: According to an earlier analysis of a few hundred of the donors, some 170 million T cells yielded 117 million unique TCR beta sequences and roughly 280 Gb of sequence data. An early release that covered some 630 HLA-typed donors contained approximately 300 gigabases of sequencing data and about 93 million unique TCR sequences. Rather than using new phenotypic data, the later analysis identified candidate immune exposures from TCR beta sequences and from how often those sequences occurred across donors. The T cell repertoires of some 670 subjects were profiled by immunosequencing and related to cytomegalovirus serostatus. HLA typing included class I and class II loci at four-digit resolution. The number of donors typed differed by locus, with 629-630 for A, B, C, DRB1 and DQB1, 522 for DQA1, approximately 570 for DPA1, and around 430 for DPB1. The study aimed to test whether cataloging public T cell receptors could reveal signatures of past pathogen exposure. Donor age, sex, ethnicity and CMV serostatus were compiled alongside the repertoire data. To study patterns of TCR occurrence, a later analysis re-analyzed previously published TCR beta repertoires from 666 donors and added high-resolution HLA genotyping. An earlier analysis of some 500 of the donors used high-throughput TCR beta sequencing to judge whether each TCR beta V gene segment behaved as functional or pseudogenic. Of the 300 to 450 genotyped donors, 65% to 90% fell in the genetic ancestry cluster associated with self-reported Caucasian donors. A later genetic analysis took genome-wide SNP genotypes for 398 of the 666 donors and used that subset as a discovery cohort. About five DR-DQ haplotypes were treated as single units for association and clustering because of strong linkage in the cohort. The study combined high-throughput TCR immunosequencing, statistical association of individual TCRs with disease status, and machine learning to predict cytomegalovirus infection status. A separate validation cohort of about 110 different subjects was used in addition to the roughly 720-subject first cohort. Among some 400 genotyped donors of the cohort, an average of about 220,000 unique TCR beta nucleotide sequences was sequenced per donor, of which approximately 19% were non-productive. All discovery cohort repertoires had been generated on a single sequencing platform.

General study outcomes and caveats: Broadly in line with IMGT annotations, most TCR beta V segments showed up in productive rearrangements about 90% or about 30% of the time in an earlier analysis of several hundred of the donors. A further reported finding was that TCR beta sequences accurately predicted the HLA-A and HLA-B alleles for most subjects in the first cohort. In a later analysis, HLA-associated TCR beta chains were found to be more clonally expanded and to have lower generation probabilities than equally common non-associated chains. Because counts were too low, seventeen rarely observed V segments, including chromosome 9 orphons, were excluded from the earlier analysis of around 590 of the donors. Most CMV-associated TCR beta chains appeared to be HLA-restricted in a later analysis, and the HLA associations seemed to be driven largely by CMV exposure. The authors suggested that the approach could potentially be generalized to other disease states and immunological phenotypes. According to a later analysis, TCR association rates differed among HLA loci, with DRB1 alleles showing the most associated TCRs and HLA-C alleles showing the fewest. A group of highly shared sequence variants was considered likely to be a technical artifact of the sequencing pipeline. At a false discovery rate of 0.05, a later analysis linked 16,000 or so TCR beta sequences to specific HLA alleles. Presence/absence analyses assumed roughly uniform sequencing depth across donors, an assumption that may not hold. Cytomegalovirus status was reported to be diagnosed by the classifier with high specificity and sensitivity in both the original and validation cohorts. In vitro tests confirmed that three of the cytomegalovirus-associated TCR beta chains recognize cytomegalovirus antigens. In the study, roughly 160 TCR beta chains were listed as associated with cytomegalovirus. Because HLA typing was missing for some donors at each locus, association tests included only the typed subset. Only TCR beta chains were sequenced in this cohort, and the absence of alpha or paired-chain data limited detectable features. When HLA alleles, especially DR and DQ, strongly co-occurred, TCR associations were difficult to assign to individual alleles. Some IMGT-functional V segments, including TRBV6-2 and TRBV6-3, could not be distinguished by the 87-base-pair reads and were therefore excluded. A later genetic analysis reported fewer N-insertions in productive TCRs among donors in an Asian-associated ancestry cluster than the roughly 650-donor mean. In a later analysis, several top co-occurrence clusters were reported to appear linked to parvovirus B19, influenza, CMV and Epstein-Barr virus. A later genetic analysis associated a missense DCLRE1C variant with V-gene and J-gene trimming of TCR beta chains, and an independent cohort replicated the association. Across donors, most TCR sequences were observed very rarely, whereas some public TCRs were present in many individuals. Linkage disequilibrium might explain the correlated functional status among segregating V segments, but an unknown experimental factor could not be ruled out. CMV serostatus was the only immune exposure information available for the cohort.

Libraries were prepared through the immunoSEQ multiplex PCR assay. A mixture of 60 forward primers for TCR Vbeta segments and 13 reverse primers for TCR Jbeta segments was used in the multiplex PCR. A multiplex PCR assay on genomic DNA amplified the CDR3 region of rearranged TCR beta genes. The Illumina HiSeq System was used to sequence the amplified TCR beta libraries as 87-base-pair reads. Processing in the source paper ran as follows. A later analysis counted around 72 million unique TCR beta chains across the 650 to 800 repertoires, and roughly 11 million of these chains were shared by at least two donors. Raw reads were error-corrected and collapsed into unique sequences with a nearest-neighbor algorithm that merged closely related sequences to remove PCR and sequencing errors. Alignment of CDR3 sequences to IMGT reference sequences was used to assign V, D and J gene segments. For a sequence to be retained, a match of at least six nucleotides to both a V gene segment and a J gene segment was required. Rearrangements were called productive when the CDR3 lacked stop codons and stayed in frame with V and J; all others were non-productive. Following IMGT convention, CDR3 was defined as the stretch from the second conserved V-encoded cysteine to the conserved J-encoded phenylalanine. In an earlier analysis of approximately 590 of the donors, sequences lacking an unambiguous match to a single V gene segment were excluded. In an earlier analysis of around 590 of the donors, a V segment was called functional when productive rearrangements were above 56.7%, and segregating when the standard deviation between donors exceeded 5%. To diagnose cytomegalovirus status from the catalog of TCR beta chain sequences, a statistical classification framework was built. In a later analysis, V and J genes were assigned by comparing TCR nucleotide sequences against IMGT/GENE-DB human TR gene sequences. The TCRdist pipeline was used in a later analysis to assign CDR3 sequences and most-parsimonious VDJ recombination scenarios. In a later analysis, each TCR beta chain was defined by its CDR3 amino acid sequence together with its V-gene family, and reads without a unique V-gene family were excluded. As a way to deal with suspected cross-contamination and a sequencing artifact, a later analysis dropped roughly 600 nucleotide sequences that were highly shared and had low generation probability. A later analysis calculated a clonal expansion index for each public chain from normalized within-repertoire ranks of inferred template counts. In a later analysis, generation probabilities were computed with a VDJ recombination model fitted to out-of-frame rearrangements, and the resulting probabilities were checked against IGoR. In a later analysis, TCR-TCR, TCR-HLA and TCR-CMV co-occurrence was scored with hypergeometric tests, and a repertoire-size bias correction was applied to TCR pairs. To estimate false discovery rates, a later analysis permuted the HLA or CMV assignments 20 times. In a later analysis, co-occurring TCRs were grouped using DBSCAN, with TCRdist sequence similarity added in when clustering inside HLA-allele-positive subsets. Repertoires with fewer than 30,000 or more than 120,000 public chains were left out of co-occurrence clustering, as were five repertoires with anomalous nucleotide sharing. Entries here come from immuneACCESS through TCRdb and include only in-frame sequences with V and J called. Some clones fail to appear in such tables; in the studies checked, an unresolved V gene covers under half of the shortfall, and the cause of the remainder is unknown. That table gives V, J and clone size, and the DNA gave D and trimming. The sample table records roughly 130,000 clones; 80% to 90% of these occur just once. Roughly 2.5% of the sample is in the top ten clones.

A distance of 10 bases separates the germline ends of V and J, which lose 6 bases and 1 base respectively. The CDR3 covers 13 residues, taking in both the cysteine and the phenylalanine. CDR3 DNA is the only sequence kept; it has 39 bases, read in frame from the first base. CDR1 is given as MNHEY and CDR2 as SMNVEV, both from the germline V gene (reference sequence). The sequence was collected from a man over 45 in good health and CMV-seronegative. Recombination joined TRBV27 with TRBJ2-7; no confident D gene assignment can be made. The specimen was PBMCs. The bases are TGTGCCAGCAGGCTATTGTCGTCCTACGAGCAGTACTTC. Its protein product is CASRLLSSYEQYF.